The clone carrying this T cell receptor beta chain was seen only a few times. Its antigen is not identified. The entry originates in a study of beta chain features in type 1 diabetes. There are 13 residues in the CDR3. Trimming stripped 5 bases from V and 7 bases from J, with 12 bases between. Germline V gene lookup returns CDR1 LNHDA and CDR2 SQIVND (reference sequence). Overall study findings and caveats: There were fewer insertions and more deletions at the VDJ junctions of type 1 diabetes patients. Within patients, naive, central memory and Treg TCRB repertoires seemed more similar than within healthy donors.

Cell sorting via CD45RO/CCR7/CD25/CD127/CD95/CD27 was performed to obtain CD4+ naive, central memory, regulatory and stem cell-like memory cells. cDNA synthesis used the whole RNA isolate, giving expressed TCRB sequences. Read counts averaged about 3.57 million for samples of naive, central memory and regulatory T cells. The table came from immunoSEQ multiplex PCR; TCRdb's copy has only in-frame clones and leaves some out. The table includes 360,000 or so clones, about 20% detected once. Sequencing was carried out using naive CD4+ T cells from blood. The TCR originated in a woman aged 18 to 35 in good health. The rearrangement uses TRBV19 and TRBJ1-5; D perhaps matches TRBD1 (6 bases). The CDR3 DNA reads TGTGCCAGTAGTCCACAGGGCGGACAGCCCCAGCATTTT. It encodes CASSPQGGQPQHF.